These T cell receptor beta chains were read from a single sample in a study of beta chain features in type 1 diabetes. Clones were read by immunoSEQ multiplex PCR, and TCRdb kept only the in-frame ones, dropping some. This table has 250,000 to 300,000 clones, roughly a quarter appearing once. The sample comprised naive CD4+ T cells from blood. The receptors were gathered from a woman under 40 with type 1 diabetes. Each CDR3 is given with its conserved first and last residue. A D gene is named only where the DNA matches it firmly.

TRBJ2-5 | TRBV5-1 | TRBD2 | CASTASGRAEETQYF
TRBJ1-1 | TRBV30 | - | CAWRTDSNTEAFF
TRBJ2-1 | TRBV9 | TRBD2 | CASSWGLAVYNEQFF
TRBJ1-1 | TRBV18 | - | CASSPREGGSTEAFF
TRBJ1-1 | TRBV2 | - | CASSELSRVEAFF
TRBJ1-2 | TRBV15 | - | CATSTTELANYGYTF
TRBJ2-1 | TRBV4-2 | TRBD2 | CASSQDSLAGNNEQFF
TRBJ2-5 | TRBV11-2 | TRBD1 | CASRGYRGFQETQYF
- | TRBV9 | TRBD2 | CASSERTSGDYNEQFF
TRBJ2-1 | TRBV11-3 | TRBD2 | CASSLRGGAYNEQFF
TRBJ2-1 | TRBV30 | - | CALTPGFNEQFF
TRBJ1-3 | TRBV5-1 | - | CASSPDLTGLGNTIYF
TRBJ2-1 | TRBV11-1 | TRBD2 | CASSPGTIRGEQFF
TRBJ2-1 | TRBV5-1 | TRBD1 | CASSFGYTGAPYNEQFF
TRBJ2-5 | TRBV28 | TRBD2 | CASSASSPRTSGTYF
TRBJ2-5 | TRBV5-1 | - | CASSLEEGAPTQYF
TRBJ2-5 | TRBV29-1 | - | CSYLEGAETQYF
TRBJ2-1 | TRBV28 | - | CASSPRMEGQFF
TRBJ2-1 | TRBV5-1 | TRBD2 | CASSPWTSGSGNEQFF
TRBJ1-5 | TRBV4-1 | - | CASSQGPGLYSNQPQHF